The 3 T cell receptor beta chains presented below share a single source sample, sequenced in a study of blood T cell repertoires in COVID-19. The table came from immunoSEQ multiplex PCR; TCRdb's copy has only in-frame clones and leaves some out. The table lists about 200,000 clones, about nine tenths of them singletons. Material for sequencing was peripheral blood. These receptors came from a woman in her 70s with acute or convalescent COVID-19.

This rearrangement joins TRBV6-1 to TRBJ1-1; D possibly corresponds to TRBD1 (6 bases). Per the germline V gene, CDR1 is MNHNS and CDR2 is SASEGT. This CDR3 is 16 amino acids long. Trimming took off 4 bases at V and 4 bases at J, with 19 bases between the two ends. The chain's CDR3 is CASSGTSPRGGTEAFF. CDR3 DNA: TGTGCCAGCAGTGGGACCTCACCGAGGGGGGGCACTGAAGCTTTCTTT.

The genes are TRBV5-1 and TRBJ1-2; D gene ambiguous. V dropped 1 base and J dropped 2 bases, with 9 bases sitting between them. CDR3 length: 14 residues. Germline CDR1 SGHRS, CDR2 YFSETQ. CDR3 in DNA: TGCGCCAGCAGCTTGCGGGGATTGAACTATGGCTACACCTTC. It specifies CASSLRGLNYGYTF.

The CDR3 reads CASSADREFIGYTF. The CDR3, as DNA: TGTGCCAGCAGCGCCGACCGGGAATTTATCGGCTACACCTTC. This rearrangement joins TRBV9 to TRBJ1-2; D remains unclear. Germline CDR1 reads SGDLS; CDR2 reads YYNGEE. CDR3 length equals 14 residues. Trimming pared 3 bases from V and 8 bases from J, leaving 17 bases between. The full variable domain, with the rest looked up from reference TRBV9 and TRBJ1-2, is DSGVTQTPKHLITATGQRVTLRCSPRSGDLSVYWYQQSLDQGLQFLIQYYNGEERAKGNILERFSAQQFPDLHSELNLSSLELGDSALYFCASSADREFIGYTFGSGTRLTVV.